These 19 T cell receptor beta chains originate from one sample sequenced in a study of beta chain features in type 1 diabetes. What these receptors recognize is not known. Sequencing targeted expressed TCRB transcripts, as all isolated RNA had been reverse transcribed. Libraries were prepared by immunoSEQ multiplex PCR; TCRdb keeps only in-frame clonotypes and omits some of them. The sample has around 150,000 clones; over 9% are singletons. Study-level points and caveats: Moderate yet significant TCRB CDR3 shortening was seen in Type 1 diabetes patients in all four CD4+ subsets.

Material: central memory CD4+ T cells from blood. The receptors were sampled from a man aged 25 to 40 with type 1 diabetes.

This clone has more than one count but fewer than ten. The chain combines TRBV27 with TRBJ1-1; D is undetermined. Between the trimmed V and J ends, which lost 4 bases and 0 bases, there was a span of 12 bases. Per germline, CDR1 MNHEY and CDR2 SMNVEV (reference sequence). This CDR3 has 15 amino acids. The CDR3 coding sequence is TGTGCCAGCAGTTCCCTCGTCCAGATGAACACTGAAGCTTTCTTT. Translation: CASSSLVQMNTEAFF.

Only a few counts were recorded for this clone. The chain links TRBV27 to TRBJ2-1; D is unclear. Looked up from germline, CDR1 is MNHEY and CDR2 is SMNVEV (reference sequence). The CDR3 runs 16 residues. V lost 4 bases to trimming and J lost 3 bases, with 16 bases between them. The CDR3 DNA follows: TGTGCCAGCAGTTCCGATAAGCACCCCTTCTACAATGAGCAGTTCTTC. Protein sequence: CASSSDKHPFYNEQFF.

This clone was observed a handful of times. Other nucleotide sequences in the sample specify the same CDR3. This chain connects TRBV11-2 to TRBJ1-1; D gene unclear. Trimming removed 2 bases at V and 0 bases at J, with 4 bases between. CDR3 length: 13 residues. Germline V gene data show CDR1 as SGHAT and CDR2 as FQNNGV. The CDR3 region has the DNA TGTGCCAGCAGCTTACAGATGAACACTGAAGCTTTCTTT. Its protein is CASSLQMNTEAFF. The entire variable domain, with the rest obtained from reference TRBV11-2 and TRBJ1-1, is as follows: EAGVAQSPRYKIIEKRQSVAFWCNPISGHATLYWYQQILGQGPKLLIQFQNNGVVDDSQLPKDRFSAERLKGVDSTLKIQPAKLEDSAVYLCASSLQMNTEAFFGQGTRLTVV.

This clone was seen more than once but under ten times. The chain has TRBV5-4 and TRBJ2-5, with TRBD2 matching over 9 bases. V shed 3 bases and J 6 bases; nucleotides not matched to a gene: 15. Germline values: CDR1 SGHNT, CDR2 YYREEE (reference sequence). The CDR3 extends over 17 amino acids. The CDR3 coding sequence is TGTGCCAGCAGCTCCCTGGGTAGCGGGAGTCTCTGGAAGACCCAGTACTTC. This codes for CASSSLGSGSLWKTQYF.

The J gene is TRBJ1-2, the V gene TRBV18, with 8 positions matching TRBD1. The CDR3 has 13 residues. Per germline, CDR1 KGHSH and CDR2 LQKENI. Germline trimming cut 3 bases from V and 6 bases from J; bases unmatched to any gene: 3. CDR3 sequence (DNA): TGTGCCAGCTCACCTGGACAGGGCAATGGCTACACCTTC. Its protein product is CASSPGQGNGYTF.

This clone was seen more than once but under ten times. J is TRBJ2-1 and V is TRBV29-1, with 8 positions matching TRBD2. J gave up 4 bases and V 2 bases, and 1 base lay outside the gene matches. The CDR3 loop spans 13 amino acids. Germline lookup yields CDR1 SQVTM and CDR2 ANQGSEA. The CDR3 loop is CSVETSGYNEQFF. The CDR3 region has the DNA TGCAGCGTTGAAACTAGCGGATACAATGAGCAGTTCTTC.

This clone was detected only a few times. The J gene is TRBJ2-7, the V gene TRBV5-4, with 10 bases lining up with TRBD2. Germline V gene lookup returns CDR1 SGHNT and CDR2 YYREEE (reference sequence). Trimming removed 4 bases from V and 3 bases from J; junction bases left unmatched: 4. This CDR3 spans 14 amino acids. The CDR3 reads CASSRTSGDYEQYF. CDR3 coding DNA: TGTGCCAGCAGCCGTACTAGCGGGGACTACGAGCAGTACTTC.

This chain connects TRBV28 to TRBJ2-1; TRBD1 matches at 7 bases. With 3 bases clipped from V and 6 bases from J, the junction kept 5 bases outside the gene matches. Per the germline V gene, CDR1 is MDHEN and CDR2 is SYDVKM. The CDR3 sequence is 14 residues long. CDR3: CASSFPDRFNEQFF. The CDR3 DNA reads TGTGCCAGCAGTTTTCCGGACAGGTTCAATGAGCAGTTCTTC.

This clone was seen only once. The chain links TRBV28 to TRBJ1-2; the D gene is possibly TRBD1 (5 bases). V gave up 8 bases and J gave up 9 bases, with 10 bases separating them. The CDR3 extends over 10 amino acids. Germline loops: CDR1 MDHEN, CDR2 SYDVKM. CDR3 residues: CASFYRSYTF. The CDR3, as DNA: TGTGCCAGCTTTTACAGGAGCTACACCTTC.

The sample holds a few counts of this clone. The V gene is TRBV2, the J gene TRBJ2-7; TRBD1 agrees at 7 bases. The CDR3 is 13 residues long. Germline-derived CDR1 and CDR2 are SNHLY and FYNNEI. The junction had 0 bases not matched to a gene; V was cut back by 2 bases and J by 2 bases. The CDR3 loop is CASSETGAYEQYF. The CDR3 DNA sequence: TGTGCCAGCAGTGAAACAGGGGCCTACGAGCAGTACTTC.

This clone was found a few times. The chain recombines TRBV11-2 with TRBJ1-1; 8 nucleotides match TRBD1. Germline V lookup: CDR1 SGHAT, CDR2 FQNNGV. V shed 5 bases, J shed 4 bases, and the junction held 9 bases outside the gene matches. This CDR3 comprises 15 residues. The CDR3 sequence is CASSPEYGTGTEAFF. As DNA, the CDR3 is TGTGCCAGCAGCCCGGAATACGGGACAGGCACTGAAGCTTTCTTT.

This clone was recorded a few times. The V call is TRBV29-1, the J call TRBJ1-1; tentative D call: TRBD1 (6 bases). V lost 4 bases to trimming and J lost 11 bases, with 20 bases between them. Germline lookup yields CDR1 SQVTM and CDR2 ANQGSEA. This CDR3 is 13 amino acids long. For the CDR3, the DNA is TGCAGCGTTGTGGGGGACAAGAGAGGGTTCGCTTTCTTT. Translated, it gives CSVVGDKRGFAFF.

The chain is built from TRBV10-3 and TRBJ2-2; D perhaps matches TRBD1 (6 bases). Trimming stripped 2 bases from V and 9 bases from J, with 10 bases between. The CDR3 has 13 residues. Germline V CDR1 and CDR2: ENHRY, SYGVKD. The CDR3 reads CAISEQQGRELFF. For the CDR3, the DNA is TGTGCCATCAGTGAGCAACAGGGCCGGGAGCTGTTTTTT.

This chain connects TRBV7-3 to TRBJ2-1; 7 positions match TRBD1. CDR3 size: 13 residues. Germline trimming cut 5 bases from V and 5 bases from J; bases unmatched to any gene: 3. From germline, CDR1 is SGHTA and CDR2 FQGTGA. CDR3: CASSPDRDNEQFF. The CDR3 DNA reads TGTGCCAGCAGCCCCGACAGGGACAATGAGCAGTTCTTC.

CDR3 coding DNA: TGTGCCAGCAGTTTTGGCGGGAGGTCCGGGGAGCTGTTTTTT. This codes for CASSFGGRSGELFF. The chain is built from TRBV28 and TRBJ2-2, with 8 bases that match TRBD2. V lost 3 bases, J lost 6 bases, and 3 bases stayed unmatched. Germline CDR1 reads MDHEN; CDR2 reads SYDVKM. The CDR3 sequence is 14 residues long.

V and J are TRBV19 and TRBJ1-3; D remains ambiguous. V was shortened by 7 bases and J by 0 bases, with 10 bases between the two germline ends. The CDR3 extends over 14 amino acids. Looked up from germline, CDR1 is LNHDA and CDR2 is SQIVND (reference sequence). The CDR3 sequence: CASKSVSSGNTIYF. CDR3 sequence (DNA): TGTGCCAGTAAATCGGTGAGCTCTGGAAACACCATATATTTT.

The rearrangement joins TRBV18 to TRBJ2-2, with D possibly TRBD1 on 6 matching bases. The germline V and J ends were trimmed by 6 bases and 0 bases, with 8 bases remaining between them. The CDR3 consists of 14 residues. Germline V CDR1 and CDR2: KGHSH, LQKENI. CDR3 sequence reads: CASSGTSNTGELFF. The CDR3 bases are TGTGCCAGCTCCGGGACATCGAACACCGGGGAGCTGTTTTTT.

The sample holds a few counts of this clone. CDR3 sequence: CAWRGDRVAGNTIYF. CDR3 bases: TGTGCCTGGAGAGGAGACAGGGTCGCGGGAAACACCATATATTTT. The chain carries TRBV30 and TRBJ1-3, with 7 bases identical to TRBD1. The ends lost 3 bases at V and 4 bases at J; junction bases unmatched: 9. Per germline, CDR1 GTSNPN and CDR2 SVGIG (reference sequence). This CDR3 region has 15 residues. Full variable domain (outside the CDR3, taken from reference TRBV30 and TRBJ1-3): SQTIHQWPATLVQPVGSPLSLECTVEGTSNPNLYWYRQAAGRGLQLLFYSVGIGQISSEVPQNLSASRPQDRQFILSSKKLLLSDSGFYLCAWRGDRVAGNTIYFGEGSWLTVV.

This clone was detected only a few times. This chain links TRBV6-1 with TRBJ2-7; weak D call: TRBD2 (6 bases). This CDR3 is 15 amino acids long. Germline-derived CDR1 and CDR2 are MNHNS and SASEGT. Trimming took off 5 bases at V and 5 bases at J, with 19 bases between the two ends. Written as DNA, the CDR3 is TGTGCCAGCAGTCCCCGGAGGGAGTACGTTCACGAGCAGTACTTC. Amino acids: CASSPRREYVHEQYF.